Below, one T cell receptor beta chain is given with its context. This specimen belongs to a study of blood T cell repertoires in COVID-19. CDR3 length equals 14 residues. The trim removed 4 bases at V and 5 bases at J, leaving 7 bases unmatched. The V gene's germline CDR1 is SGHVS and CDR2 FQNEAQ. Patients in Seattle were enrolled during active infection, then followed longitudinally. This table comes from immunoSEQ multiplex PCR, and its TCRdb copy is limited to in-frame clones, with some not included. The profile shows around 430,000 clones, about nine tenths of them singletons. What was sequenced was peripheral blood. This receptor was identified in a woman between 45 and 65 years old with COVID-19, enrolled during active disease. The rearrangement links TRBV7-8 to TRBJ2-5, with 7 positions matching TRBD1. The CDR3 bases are TGTGCCAGCAGCTCCGGGACAGACCCTGAGACCCAGTACTTC. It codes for CASSSGTDPETQYF.